What follows is one T cell receptor (beta chain) and its context. The assay was immunoSEQ multiplex PCR, and TCRdb's table has in-frame clones only and misses some. Of 50,000 to 70,000 clones listed, 75% to 90% are singletons. V was pared by 5 bases and J by 3 bases, with 4 bases between. CDR3 length: 10 amino acids. Germline V gene sequence: CDR1 DFQATT, CDR2 SNEGSKA (reference sequence). The data are from a study of technical replicates of blood from a few donors. This TCR was recovered from a human donor in good health. Some clones in this sample may be carry-over from other donors' samples. Sequenced material: PBMCs. The rearrangement joins TRBV20-1 to TRBJ2-5, with D unresolved. The CDR3 loop is CSASKETQYF. The CDR3 region has the DNA TGCAGTGCTTCTAAAGAGACCCAGTACTTC.